Listed below are T cell receptor beta chains from one sample, sequenced in a study of T cell responses to AZD1222 COVID-19 vaccine. This table comes from immunoSEQ multiplex PCR, and its TCRdb copy is limited to in-frame clones, with some not included. The sample contains under 150,000 clones, 92% of which appear only once. Sequencing was performed on peripheral blood, taken on day 0 of AZD1222 vaccination. These receptor sequences come from an adult in good health. The CDR3 runs from the conserved cysteine through the conserved F or W. Each record gives: V gene, D gene, clone size, J gene, CDR3 DNA, CDR3 protein. A D gene is named only where the DNA matches it firmly. Rows may omit the clone size; those that give it use once, few, many or a size class.

V gene: TRBV5-1; D gene: .; clone size: .; J gene: TRBJ1-1; CDR3 DNA: TGCGCCAGCAGCTTTTCCCAGAGCACTGAAGCTTTCTTT; CDR3 protein: CASSFSQSTEAFF
V gene: TRBV6-5; D gene: TRBD2; clone size: .; J gene: TRBJ2-3; CDR3 DNA: TGTGCCAGCCTCGGACTAGCGGGAGTCACAGATACGCAGTATTTT; CDR3 protein: CASLGLAGVTDTQYF
V gene: TRBV6-4; D gene: .; clone size: .; J gene: TRBJ2-7; CDR3 DNA: TGTGCCAGCAGTGACTGGGGGGACGAGCAGTACTTC; CDR3 protein: CASSDWGDEQYF
V gene: TRBV6-6; D gene: .; clone size: .; J gene: TRBJ2-5; CDR3 DNA: TGTGCCAGCAGTTCTTGGACGGCCCAAGAGACCCAGTACTTC; CDR3 protein: CASSSWTAQETQYF
V gene: TRBV7-6; D gene: .; clone size: .; J gene: TRBJ2-1; CDR3 DNA: TGTGCCAGCAGCTTAACCCTTCTCTCCTCCTACAATGAGCAGTTCTTC; CDR3 protein: CASSLTLLSSYNEQFF
V gene: TRBV29-1; D gene: .; clone size: .; J gene: TRBJ2-1; CDR3 DNA: TGCAGCGTTTCCGGTCACCGGAATGAGCAGTTCTTC; CDR3 protein: CSVSGHRNEQFF
V gene: TRBV2; D gene: .; clone size: .; J gene: TRBJ1-6; CDR3 DNA: TGTGCCAGCATCTTTGGGGGGAATTCACCCCTCCACTTT; CDR3 protein: CASIFGGNSPLHF
V gene: TRBV9; D gene: .; clone size: .; J gene: TRBJ1-6; CDR3 DNA: TGTGCCAGCAGCCCCAGGACAGCCCATAATTCACCCCTCCACTTT; CDR3 protein: CASSPRTAHNSPLHF
V gene: TRBV27; D gene: .; clone size: once; J gene: TRBJ2-7; CDR3 DNA: TGTGCCAGCAGCTATCGGAACGAGCAGTACTTC; CDR3 protein: CASSYRNEQYF
V gene: TRBV10-2; D gene: TRBD1; clone size: .; J gene: TRBJ2-5; CDR3 DNA: TGCGCCAGCAGGGGACAGGGGGCCCAAGAGACCCAGTACTTC; CDR3 protein: CASRGQGAQETQYF
V gene: TRBV6-5; D gene: .; clone size: .; J gene: TRBJ1-2; CDR3 DNA: TGTGCCAGCAGTCCCGGGACACCAACCCAATACTACACCTTC; CDR3 protein: CASSPGTPTQYYTF
V gene: TRBV4-1; D gene: TRBD2; clone size: .; J gene: TRBJ2-7; CDR3 DNA: TGCGCCAGCAGCCAAGAAAACCCCGGACTAGCGGGATTTTACGAGCAGTACTTC; CDR3 protein: CASSQENPGLAGFYEQYF
V gene: TRBV10-2; D gene: TRBD1; clone size: .; J gene: TRBJ1-2; CDR3 DNA: TGCGCCAGCAAAACCACAGGGGGCACCTATGGCTACACCTTC; CDR3 protein: CASKTTGGTYGYTF
V gene: TRBV6-5; D gene: TRBD1; clone size: once; J gene: TRBJ1-5; CDR3 DNA: TGTGCCAGTTTCAGGGGGCGTCGCAATCAGCCCCAGCATTTT; CDR3 protein: CASFRGRRNQPQHF
V gene: TRBV24-1; D gene: .; clone size: .; J gene: TRBJ2-5; CDR3 DNA: TGTGCCACCAGTGACTTTACTTTGGAGACCCAGTACTTC; CDR3 protein: CATSDFTLETQYF
V gene: TRBV6-5; D gene: .; clone size: once; J gene: TRBJ2-7; CDR3 DNA: TGTGCCAGCAGTTACTCCGACGCAACCTACGAGCAGTACTTC; CDR3 protein: CASSYSDATYEQYF
V gene: TRBV5-1; D gene: .; clone size: .; J gene: TRBJ1-2; CDR3 DNA: TGCGCCAGCAGCTTGCCCAAAGACAGATATGGCTACACCTTC; CDR3 protein: CASSLPKDRYGYTF
V gene: TRBV7-8; D gene: TRBD2; clone size: .; J gene: TRBJ2-7; CDR3 DNA: TGTGCCAGCAGCCCACTAGCGGGGAGCTCCTACGAGCAGTACTTC; CDR3 protein: CASSPLAGSSYEQYF
V gene: TRBV6-5; D gene: TRBD1; clone size: once; J gene: TRBJ1-6; CDR3 DNA: TGTGCCAGCAGTTACTCGATTAGGGACAGAACGACACCCCTCCACTTT; CDR3 protein: CASSYSIRDRTTPLHF
V gene: TRBV12-3/TRBV12-4; D gene: .; clone size: .; J gene: TRBJ2-7; CDR3 DNA: TGTGCCAGCAGTTTAGAGTACGAGCAGTACTTC; CDR3 protein: CASSLEYEQYF
V gene: TRBV11-2; D gene: .; clone size: .; J gene: TRBJ2-3; CDR3 DNA: TGTGCCAGCAGCTTAGATTCCGGCACAGATACGCAGTATTTT; CDR3 protein: CASSLDSGTDTQYF
V gene: TRBV5-1; D gene: .; clone size: .; J gene: TRBJ1-4; CDR3 DNA: TGCGCCAGCAGCTCGGATCGGATGTCAACTAATGAAAAACTGTTTTTT; CDR3 protein: CASSSDRMSTNEKLFF
V gene: TRBV28; D gene: .; clone size: .; J gene: TRBJ1-6; CDR3 DNA: TGTGCCAGCAGTTACAGCGTCGGTTCACCCCTCCACTTT; CDR3 protein: CASSYSVGSPLHF
V gene: TRBV18; D gene: .; clone size: .; J gene: TRBJ1-3; CDR3 DNA: TGTGCCAGCTCCGGACAAGGGGGGGTTTACTCTGGAAACACCATATATTTT; CDR3 protein: CASSGQGGVYSGNTIYF
V gene: TRBV27; D gene: TRBD1; clone size: .; J gene: TRBJ1-1; CDR3 DNA: TGTGCCAGCAGTCTCCGGGACAGGGGGCGTAGTGAAGCTTTCTTT; CDR3 protein: CASSLRDRGRSEAFF
V gene: TRBV28; D gene: TRBD1; clone size: .; J gene: TRBJ1-2; CDR3 DNA: TGTGCCAGCAGTTGGGGACAGGGTGAAAATGGCTACACCTTC; CDR3 protein: CASSWGQGENGYTF
V gene: TRBV2; D gene: .; clone size: .; J gene: TRBJ1-3; CDR3 DNA: TGTGCCAGCAGTGAACTGGGTGTTGGTAACACCATATATTTT; CDR3 protein: CASSELGVGNTIYF
V gene: TRBV19; D gene: .; clone size: once; J gene: TRBJ2-2; CDR3 DNA: TGTGCCAGTAGTACCATTTTACAGAGCATAGACACCGGGGAGCTGTTTTTT; CDR3 protein: CASSTILQSIDTGELFF
V gene: TRBV21-1; D gene: .; clone size: .; J gene: TRBJ1-4; CDR3 DNA: TGTGCCAGCAGCAAAGGTTTAAGAAAGTATGAAAAACTGTTTTTT; CDR3 protein: CASSKGLRKYEKLFF
V gene: TRBV7-2; D gene: .; clone size: .; J gene: TRBJ2-7; CDR3 DNA: TGTGCCGGATGGGGGGTTTCCTACGAGCAGTACTTC; CDR3 protein: CAGWGVSYEQYF
V gene: TRBV11-3; D gene: .; clone size: .; J gene: TRBJ1-2; CDR3 DNA: TGTGCCAGCAGCCCGACGTGGGGCTACACCTTC; CDR3 protein: CASSPTWGYTF
V gene: TRBV29-1; D gene: .; clone size: .; J gene: TRBJ1-2; CDR3 DNA: TGCAGCGTTGGGATGGTTGGGGGGGCTAATGGCTACACCTTC; CDR3 protein: CSVGMVGGANGYTF
V gene: TRBV19; D gene: .; clone size: .; J gene: TRBJ1-3; CDR3 DNA: TGTGCCAGTAGACCCCACCAGGAAATCTCTGGAAACACCATATATTTT; CDR3 protein: CASRPHQEISGNTIYF
V gene: TRBV19; D gene: .; clone size: .; J gene: TRBJ2-5; CDR3 DNA: TGTGCCAGTAGTTCCGTCGCGGGGCCGTGGGGTCTGCAGACCCAGTACTTC; CDR3 protein: CASSSVAGPWGLQTQYF
V gene: TRBV19; D gene: .; clone size: few; J gene: TRBJ1-1; CDR3 DNA: TGTGCCAGTAGTATGCTCAACACCGGACAGATGAACACTGAAGCTTTCTTT; CDR3 protein: CASSMLNTGQMNTEAFF
V gene: TRBV5-1; D gene: .; clone size: .; J gene: TRBJ1-1; CDR3 DNA: TGCGCCAGCCGGCCTGGGGTGACAGCTATACTGAACACTGAAGCTTTCTTT; CDR3 protein: CASRPGVTAILNTEAFF
V gene: TRBV25-1; D gene: TRBD1; clone size: .; J gene: TRBJ2-5; CDR3 DNA: TGTGCCAGCAGCGACGGGGGACAGGGGAGAAAGACCCAGTACTTC; CDR3 protein: CASSDGGQGRKTQYF
V gene: TRBV3-1/TRBV3-2; D gene: .; clone size: .; J gene: TRBJ2-3; CDR3 DNA: TGTGCCAGCAGCCTCGACACAGATACGCAGTATTTT; CDR3 protein: CASSLDTDTQYF
V gene: TRBV19; D gene: .; clone size: few; J gene: TRBJ1-2; CDR3 DNA: TGTGCCAGTGGCCTACAAGAGGGCCCCAATGGCTACACCTTC; CDR3 protein: CASGLQEGPNGYTF
V gene: TRBV7-8; D gene: TRBD2; clone size: .; J gene: TRBJ2-7; CDR3 DNA: TGTGCCAGCAGCCAGCGGGAACTAGCCTACGAGCAGTACTTC; CDR3 protein: CASSQRELAYEQYF
V gene: TRBV18; D gene: .; clone size: .; J gene: TRBJ2-3; CDR3 DNA: TGTGCCAGCTCACCGGGCAGGGAAGATACGCAGTATTTT; CDR3 protein: CASSPGREDTQYF
V gene: TRBV2; D gene: .; clone size: .; J gene: TRBJ2-3; CDR3 DNA: TGTGCCAGCAGTGAAAGTAGGTTAGTGAATACGCAGTATTTT; CDR3 protein: CASSESRLVNTQYF
V gene: TRBV6-1; D gene: .; clone size: .; J gene: TRBJ1-2; CDR3 DNA: TGTGCCAGCAGTGAAAGGGAGAGAGTAGGCTACACCTTC; CDR3 protein: CASSERERVGYTF